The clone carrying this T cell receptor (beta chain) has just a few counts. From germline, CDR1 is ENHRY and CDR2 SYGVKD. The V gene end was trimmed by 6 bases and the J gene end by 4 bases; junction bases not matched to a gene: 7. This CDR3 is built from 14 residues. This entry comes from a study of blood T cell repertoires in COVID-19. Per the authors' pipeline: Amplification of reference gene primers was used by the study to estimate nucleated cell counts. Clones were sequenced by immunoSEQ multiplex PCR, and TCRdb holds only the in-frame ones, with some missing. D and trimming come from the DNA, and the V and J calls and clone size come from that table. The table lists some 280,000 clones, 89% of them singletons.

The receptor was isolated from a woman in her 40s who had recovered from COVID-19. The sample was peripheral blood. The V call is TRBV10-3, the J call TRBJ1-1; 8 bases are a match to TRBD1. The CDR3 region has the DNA TGTGCCATCAGCGGACAGGGAAGACGCACTGAAGCTTTCTTT. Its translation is CAISGQGRRTEAFF.